The clone carrying this TCR beta chain is deemed large (0.1 to 1%). These data come from a study of patients and donors after allogeneic stem cell transplantation. TCRdb reanalysed the RT-PCR reads using MiXCR and keeps one entry per CDR3 protein. The sample lists about 16,000 distinct CDR3 sequences, 25% to 30% occurring once. Germline V gene data show CDR1 as SGHDT and CDR2 as YYEEEE. This CDR3 contains 13 residues. Trimming cost V 4 bases and J 3 bases, with 7 bases left between them. Sequenced: blood, either unsorted or a sorted T cell fraction (not recorded which). The genes are TRBV5-6 and TRBJ2-2; D call uncertain. This TCR came from a human donor who was either an allogeneic HSCT recipient or a stem cell or donor lymphocyte infusion donor (not recorded which). It is not recorded whose cells these are; they may come from a transplant donor. The CDR3 DNA is TGTGCCAGCAGCCCCCGTTACACCGGGGAGCTGTTTTTT. It specifies CASSPRYTGELFF.